The clone carrying this T cell receptor beta chain has at least ten counts. Looked up from germline, CDR1 is MNHEY and CDR2 is SVGAGI. The CDR3 is made up of 11 amino acids. Trimming took off 8 bases at V and 4 bases at J, with 6 bases between the two ends. The sample comes from a study of response to subunit inactivated influenza vaccine. TCRdb analysed the RT-PCR reads with MiXCR anew, one entry per CDR3 protein. The sample has 800,000 or so distinct CDR3 sequences, 21% seen once. The TCR sequence derives from a man between 50 and 59 years old who received an inactivated influenza vaccine. The sample in question was PBMCs from blood, obtained about 5 days after vaccination. The chain employs TRBV6-5 and TRBJ2-1; D gene unclear. Here the CDR3 DNA reads TGTGCCAGCGGGCTTTACAATGAGCAGTTCTTC. It specifies CASGLYNEQFF.